The clone carrying this T cell receptor beta chain has more than one count but fewer than ten. The antigen remains undetermined. This record belongs to a study of T-cell memory formation after mild COVID-19. Looking at the study overall: There were largely donor-specific TCR clusters.

Trimming pared 5 bases from V and 4 bases from J, leaving 12 bases between. Germline CDR1 is SGHTA and CDR2 is FQGNSA. CDR3 size: 15 residues. Overall study results and limits: The study detected some responding clones in pre-infection memory, suggesting cross-reactive memory joined. Mostly located in CM and EM were contracting CD4+ clones, with contracting CD8+ clones located in EMRA.

TCRdb ran MiXCR on the 5' RACE reads and lists one entry per CDR3 protein. The data contain almost 250,000 distinct CDR3 sequences, over 15% of them seen just once; the ten biggest clones take up 2.1%. The sample was PBMCs or a T cell subset sorted from them (not recorded which). The chain has TRBV7-2 and TRBJ1-6; D gene uncertain. The TCR comes from an adult woman who had mild COVID-19 (a few samples of this study predate the infection). Cell type and time point are not known. CDR3 DNA sequence: TGTGCCAGCAGCCCCGAGAGAGTTTATAATTCACCCCTCCACTTT. This translates into CASSPERVYNSPLHF.